A selection of T cell receptor beta chains follows, all from one sample in a study of long-term antiretroviral therapy in people with HIV. Data came from immunoSEQ multiplex PCR; TCRdb stores just in-frame clones and leaves some out. There are approximately 28,000 clones in the sample; around 85% occur only once, and 7% to 10% lies in the top ten. Sequenced material: unsorted PBMCs, taken 4.7 to 5 years after starting antiretroviral therapy. These receptors came from a man aged 35 to 55 with HIV. CDR3s include the opening cysteine and the closing phenylalanine or tryptophan. D genes are given only for firm matches. A row's size may be missing; if present it is once, few, many or a size class.

-	TRBJ1-4	TRBV27	-	CASSSLLLTNEKLFF	TGTGCCAGCAGTTCCCTTCTGTTGACTAATGAAAAACTGTTTTTT
-	TRBJ1-1	TRBV6-5	-	CASSYSDRGGTEAFF	TGTGCCAGCAGTTACTCGGACAGAGGGGGCACTGAAGCTTTCTTT
-	TRBJ1-6	TRBV4-2	-	CASSQESRQGTSPLHF	TGTGCCAGCAGCCAAGAAAGTAGGCAGGGTACGTCACCCCTCCACTTT
once	TRBJ2-3	TRBV7-3	-	CASSLNLATTDTQYF	TGTGCCAGCAGCTTAAATCTAGCAACCACAGATACGCAGTATTTT
-	TRBJ2-1	TRBV5-1	TRBD2	CASKPSGHEQFF	TGCGCCAGCAAACCTAGCGGGCATGAGCAGTTCTTC
once	TRBJ2-3	TRBV20-1	-	CSSGTPDTQYF	TGCAGTTCCGGCACCCCAGATACGCAGTATTTT
-	TRBJ2-1	TRBV4-1	TRBD2	CASGPSGWENEQFF	TGCGCCAGCGGACCTAGCGGCTGGGAAAATGAGCAGTTCTTC
-	TRBJ1-4	TRBV4-1	-	CASSLQARDEKLFF	TGCGCCAGCAGCCTACAGGCGCGTGATGAAAAACTGTTTTTT
-	TRBJ2-1	TRBV6-5	TRBD2	CASSYSGRHGNEQFF	TGTGCCAGCAGTTACAGCGGGAGGCACGGCAATGAGCAGTTCTTC
few	TRBJ2-7	TRBV4-3	-	CASSQEPSGSSYEQYF	TGCGCCAGCAGCCAAGAGCCCAGCGGGTCTTCCTACGAGCAGTACTTC
-	TRBJ1-1	TRBV29-1	TRBD1	CSVDYGQVNTEAFF	TGCAGCGTTGATTACGGACAGGTGAACACTGAAGCTTTCTTT
-	TRBJ2-4	TRBV11-3	-	CASSQDPNSGVFF	TGTGCCAGCAGCCAAGACCCCAACTCTGGAGTATTCTTC
once	TRBJ1-2	TRBV7-2	-	CASSLGSGVYGYTF	TGTGCCAGCAGCTTAGGATCGGGGGTCTATGGCTACACCTTC
few	TRBJ2-7	TRBV15	-	CATSRDSAREQYF	TGTGCCACCAGCAGAGATAGTGCGCGTGAGCAGTACTTC
few	TRBJ1-5	TRBV4-1	-	CASSQEGGTTNQPQHF	TGCGCCAGCAGCCAAGAGGGGGGGACCACCAATCAGCCCCAGCATTTT
-	TRBJ1-5	TRBV29-1	-	CSVESGQPQHF	TGCAGCGTTGAATCTGGTCAGCCCCAGCATTTT
-	TRBJ1-2	TRBV19	-	CASSPVATYGYTF	TGTGCCAGTAGCCCTGTGGCTACCTATGGCTACACCTTC
once	TRBJ2-3	TRBV4-3	TRBD2	CASSQEGPSGWTDTQYF	TGCGCCAGCAGCCAAGAAGGGCCTAGCGGGTGGACAGATACGCAGTATTTT
-	TRBJ2-1	TRBV4-1	-	CASSQGRDEQFF	TGCGCCAGCAGTCAGGGCCGGGATGAGCAGTTCTTC
once	TRBJ2-1	TRBV6-5	TRBD2	CASSYNPTSGGHEQFF	TGTGCCAGCAGTTACAATCCCACTAGCGGGGGGCATGAGCAGTTCTTC
once	TRBJ1-1	TRBV9	-	CASSVAGADISEAFF	TGTGCCAGCAGCGTAGCTGGGGCAGATATCTCTGAAGCTTTCTTT
-	TRBJ1-1	TRBV6-6	TRBD1	CATQDRGTTLVAEAFF	TGTGCCACCCAGGACAGGGGAACCACGCTTGTGGCTGAAGCTTTCTTT
-	TRBJ2-7	TRBV10-2	-	CASSGAIEQYF	TGCGCCAGCAGTGGGGCTATCGAGCAGTACTTC
-	TRBJ2-5	TRBV14	-	CASSQNILQETQYF	TGTGCCAGCAGCCAAAACATACTACAAGAGACCCAGTACTTC
-	TRBJ1-5	TRBV28	-	CASSLGHLLPQHF	TGTGCCAGCAGTTTAGGCCACCTCCTGCCCCAGCATTTT
-	TRBJ2-2	TRBV28	-	CASSFGGDTGELFF	TGTGCCAGCAGTTTCGGCGGCGACACCGGGGAGCTGTTTTTT
-	TRBJ1-4	TRBV7-2	-	CASRSGEKLFF	TGTGCCAGCAGATCCGGGGAAAAACTGTTTTTT
-	TRBJ1-1	TRBV18	-	CASSGRTGDTEAFF	TGTGCCAGCTCAGGTCGTACGGGGGACACTGAAGCTTTCTTT
-	TRBJ2-1	TRBV6-5	-	CASSHRLLGENEQFF	TGTGCCAGCAGTCACAGGCTTCTCGGGGAGAATGAGCAGTTCTTC
-	TRBJ2-1	TRBV4-2	TRBD2	CASSRGTSGSYNEQFF	TGTGCCAGCAGCCGCGGGACTAGCGGGAGTTACAATGAGCAGTTCTTC
-	TRBJ2-6	TRBV5-6	-	CASSLGGGANVLTF	TGTGCCAGCAGCTTGGGGGGCGGGGCCAACGTCCTGACTTTC
-	TRBJ2-6	TRBV7-9	-	CASSLGSGSGANVLTF	TGTGCCAGCAGCTTAGGTTCGGGGTCTGGGGCCAACGTCCTGACTTTC
-	TRBJ1-3	TRBV7-4	-	CASSPRPGHRLSGNTIYF	TGTGCCAGCAGCCCCCGCCCGGGACACCGTCTCTCTGGAAACACCATATATTTT
-	TRBJ2-3	TRBV7-2	TRBD2	CASSLGERGYF	TGTGCCAGCAGCTTAGGCGAGCGGGGGTATTTT
-	TRBJ2-2	TRBV10-2	-	CASTYPTGELFF	TGCGCCAGCACATACCCCACCGGGGAGCTGTTTTTT
-	TRBJ2-7	TRBV11-2	-	CASSLPLREQYF	TGTGCCAGCAGCTTACCCCTCCGCGAGCAGTACTTC
-	TRBJ1-1	TRBV27	TRBD1	CASSMKGQGMNTEAFF	TGTGCCAGCAGCATGAAAGGACAGGGTATGAACACTGAAGCTTTCTTT
once	TRBJ1-1	TRBV4-1	-	CASSRITGENTEAFF	TGCGCCAGCAGCCGGATAACGGGAGAGAACACTGAAGCTTTCTTT
-	TRBJ2-1	TRBV5-6	TRBD2	CASSLEIAGDVGNEQFF	TGTGCCAGCAGCTTGGAAATAGCGGGAGACGTCGGGAATGAGCAGTTCTTC
-	TRBJ2-1	TRBV29-1	TRBD2	CSVVGVGTSGRADEQFF	TGCAGCGTTGTCGGCGTCGGGACTAGCGGGAGGGCCGATGAGCAGTTCTTC